The entry below describes one T cell receptor (beta chain). This sample was included in a study of T cell changes during pregnancy in multiple sclerosis. Repertoires were generated with immunoSEQ multiplex PCR, while TCRdb's copy carries only in-frame clones and drops some. The sample records approximately 61,000 clones, roughly 90% being singletons. The sequenced sample was peripheral blood, obtained in the first trimester of pregnancy. This receptor was obtained from a female donor in good health, enrolled as a control in a pregnancy study.

DNA for the CDR3: TGCAGCGTTGACGGGACAGCCACTAACTATGGCTACACCTTC. This gives the protein CSVDGTATNYGYTF. The chain is built from TRBV29-1 and TRBJ1-2, with TRBD1 identical over 7 bases. Germline V gene data show CDR1 as SQVTM and CDR2 as ANQGSEA. This CDR3 has 14 amino acids. The V segment lost 3 bases and the J segment 0 bases; nucleotides outside the gene matches: 4. The full variable domain, its missing parts supplied by reference TRBV29-1 and TRBJ1-2, is SAVISQKPSRDICQRGTSLTIQCQVDSQVTMMFWYRQQPGQSLTLIATANQGSEATYESGFVIDKFPISRPNLTFSTLTVSNMSPEDSSIYLCSVDGTATNYGYTFGSGTRLTVV.